A single sample gave rise to the 20 T cell receptor beta chains below, sequenced in a study of breast tumors, draining lymph nodes, adjacent tissues. TCRdb fed the multiplex PCR reads into MiXCR, producing one record per CDR3 protein. This sample has 85,000 to 130,000 distinct CDR3 sequences, with 21% found just once. Breast cancer patients provided tissue from their axillary draining lymph nodes. Sequences were obtained from axillary lymph node tissue. The source is a female donor with breast cancer. Some clones in this sample may be carry-over from other donors' samples.

Comment on this clonotype: Sequence at one end of the junction differs from germline and may be a read error. The chain has TRBV20-1 and TRBJ2-2; D is perhaps TRBD2 (5 bases). Germline V gives CDR1 DFQATT, CDR2 SNEGSKA (reference sequence). The CDR3 sequence is 14 residues long. The CDR3 nucleotides read TGCAGTGCTAGAGAAGGTGCTATGACCGGGGAGCTGTCTTTT. Translation: CSAREGAMTGELSF.

This clonotype was seen many times. The V call is TRBV9, the J call TRBJ1-6; D might be TRBD1 (6 bases). The CDR3 runs 16 residues. Trimming cost V 5 bases and J 0 bases, with 12 bases left between them. Germline CDR1 is SGDLS and CDR2 is YYNGEE. The CDR3: CASSTGTSSYNSPLHF. Written as DNA, the CDR3 is TGTGCCAGCAGTACAGGGACGAGCTCCTATAATTCACCCCTCCACTTT.

This clonotype was counted ten times or more. The chain links TRBV5-6 to TRBJ2-3, with TRBD1 matching over 7 bases. This CDR3 region has 14 residues. Germline V gives CDR1 SGHDT, CDR2 YYEEEE. Germline trimming cut 4 bases from V and 3 bases from J; bases unmatched to any gene: 5. CDR3 DNA sequence: TGTGCCAGCAGCCCGACAGGGCATACAGATACGCAGTATTTT. Its translation: CASSPTGHTDTQYF.

This clonotype was picked up many times. The gene calls are TRBV30 and TRBJ1-6; no clear D gene. V lost 4 bases and J 0 bases, leaving 4 bases between the germline ends. CDR1 and CDR2 from the germline V gene are GTSNPN and SVGIG (reference sequence). The CDR3 runs 13 residues. CDR3 DNA: TGTGCCTGGACAGGCTCCTATAATTCACCCCTCCACTTT. Translating gives CAWTGSYNSPLHF.

This clonotype occurred a few times. The genes are TRBV9 and TRBJ2-3; no clear D. The CDR3 extends over 15 amino acids. V dropped 0 bases and J dropped 2 bases, with 10 bases sitting between them. Germline lookup yields CDR1 SGDLS and CDR2 YYNGEE. In DNA form, the CDR3 reads TGTGCCAGCAGCGTAGGTACAACAAACACAGATACGCAGTATTTT. It encodes CASSVGTTNTDTQYF.

Details on this clonotype: A much larger clone sits a single nucleotide away, making a read error possible. The CDR3 DNA follows: TGTGCCAGCAGCCCGAGCCCCGGGGGCAATCAGCCCCAGCATTTT. Residues: CASSPSPGGNQPQHF. The rearrangement joins TRBV7-6 to TRBJ1-5; D gene uncertain. Germline V lookup: CDR1 SGHVS, CDR2 FNYEAQ. With 5 bases removed from V and 2 bases from J, the gap between germline ends came to 13 bases. The CDR3 contains 15 residues.

At least ten counts were recorded for this clonotype. V is TRBV2 and J is TRBJ2-7; TRBD2 matches 9 bases. V lost 4 bases and J lost 8; bases outside the gene matches: 21. The CDR3 totals 18 residues. In germline, CDR1 is SNHLY, CDR2 FYNNEI. The CDR3 nucleotides read TGTGCCAGCAGTGGCGGGACTAGCTCTACTTCTACGGTACTGAAGCAGTACTTC. Translating it yields CASSGGTSSTSTVLKQYF. Full variable domain (outside the CDR3, taken from reference TRBV2 and TRBJ2-7): EPEVTQTPSHQVTQMGQEVILRCVPISNHLYFYWYRQILGQKVEFLVSFYNNEISEKSEIFDDQFSVERPDGSNFTLKIRSTKLEDSAMYFCASSGGTSSTSTVLKQYFGPGTRLTVT.

At least ten counts were recorded for this clonotype. The CDR3 region has the DNA TGTGCCACCAGTGAACATGGGACAGGGACAGATACGCAGTATTTT. Protein product: CATSEHGTGTDTQYF. The chain carries TRBV24-1 and TRBJ2-3; the match to TRBD1 covers 9 bases. The CDR3 is 15 amino acids. Per the germline V gene, CDR1 is KGHDR and CDR2 is SFDVKD. V was clipped by 4 bases and J by 3 bases; unmatched bases: 4.

This clonotype was picked up many times. The chain couples TRBV12-3 or TRBV12-4 to TRBJ1-2; possibly TRBD1 for D (6 bases). With 5 bases removed from V and 5 bases from J, the gap between germline ends came to 9 bases. CDR3 length equals 12 residues. For the CDR3, the DNA is TGTGCCAGCAGTAGGGACAATTATGGCTACACCTTC. This encodes CASSRDNYGYTF.

This chain joins TRBV2 and TRBJ2-6; TRBD1 agrees at 7 bases. CDR1 and CDR2 from the germline V gene are SNHLY and FYNNEI. V shed 4 bases and J 4 bases; nucleotides not matched to a gene: 7. There are 16 residues in the CDR3. The CDR3 nucleotides read TGTGCCAGCAGTGGAAACAGGGGTCCCGGGGCCAACGTCCTGACTTTC. Translation: CASSGNRGPGANVLTF. The variable domain in full, completed from reference TRBV2 and TRBJ2-6, reads EPEVTQTPSHQVTQMGQEVILRCVPISNHLYFYWYRQILGQKVEFLVSFYNNEISEKSEIFDDQFSVERPDGSNFTLKIRSTKLEDSAMYFCASSGNRGPGANVLTFGAGSRLTVL.

In its sample, this clonotype was seen many times. The genes are TRBV19 and TRBJ2-7, with a possible D match to TRBD2 (6 bases). This CDR3 has 15 residues. The ends were cut back, 6 bases at V and 0 bases at J, with 15 bases in the middle. Germline V lookup: CDR1 LNHDA, CDR2 SQIVND (reference sequence). The CDR3 reads CASSNGEEGSYEQYF. CDR3 DNA: TGTGCCAGTAGCAATGGGGAGGAGGGCTCCTACGAGCAGTACTTC.

This clonotype was seen ten or more times. The chain joins TRBV19 to TRBJ1-2; TRBD1 is a possible D gene (6 bases). Germline V gives CDR1 LNHDA, CDR2 SQIVND (reference sequence). The V end lost 6 bases, the J end lost 8 bases, and 16 bases lay between the germline ends. The CDR3 has 13 amino acids. CDR3 nucleotide sequence: TGTGCCAGTAGGCCGACAGGACAAGGAGGCTACACCTTC. It translates to CASRPTGQGGYTF. The entire variable domain, with the rest obtained from reference TRBV19 and TRBJ1-2, is as follows: DGGITQSPKYLFRKEGQNVTLSCEQNLNHDAMYWYRQDPGQGLRLIYYSQIVNDFQKGDIAEGYSVSREKKESFPLTVTSAQKNPTAFYLCASRPTGQGGYTFGSGTRLTVV.

This clonotype was found many times. This chain links TRBV9 with TRBJ1-4, with unresolved D. V gave up 3 bases and J gave up 10 bases, with 13 bases separating them. This CDR3 contains 13 residues. Germline V gives CDR1 SGDLS, CDR2 YYNGEE. The CDR3 nucleotides are TGTGCCAGCAGCGCGCATCGAGACGGAAAACTGTTTTTT. Translated: CASSAHRDGKLFF.

This clonotype was detected a few times. The chain employs TRBV6-1 and TRBJ2-1, with D possibly being TRBD1 (7 bases). V gave up 1 base and J gave up 4 bases, with 11 bases separating them. The CDR3 totals 15 residues. Germline CDR1 reads MNHNS; CDR2 reads SASEGT. CDR3 DNA: TGTGCCAGCAGTGAAGGCCCAGGGGGGTACAATGAGCAGTTCTTC. As protein: CASSEGPGGYNEQFF.

The J gene is TRBJ1-1, the V gene TRBV11-2; 7 nucleotides agree with TRBD1. This CDR3 spans 15 amino acids. Germline CDR1 SGHAT, CDR2 FQNNGV. Germline trimming cut 2 bases from V and 2 bases from J; bases unmatched to any gene: 5. The CDR3 is CASSLNSGGNTEAFF. CDR3 nucleotide sequence: TGTGCCAGCAGCTTAAACTCAGGGGGTAACACTGAAGCTTTCTTT.

The DNA for the CDR3 is TGTGCCAGCAGCTTGCGACAGGGGGGAAAGACCCAGTACTTC. It encodes CASSLRQGGKTQYF. J is TRBJ2-5 and V is TRBV5-6, with 9 bases aligning to TRBD1. Trimming at V came to 1 base and at J to 6 bases, leaving 4 bases not matched to a gene. The CDR3 spans 14 residues. Germline V gene lookup returns CDR1 SGHDT and CDR2 YYEEEE.

The V call is TRBV28, the J call TRBJ2-2; TRBD1 matches 10 bases. CDR3 length: 13 residues. The ends lost 8 bases at V and 5 bases at J; junction bases unmatched: 2. Germline CDR1 and CDR2: MDHEN and SYDVKM. The CDR3 DNA reads as TGTGCCAGCGGGGACAGGGGAACCGGGGAGCTGTTTTTT. This translates into CASGDRGTGELFF.

V usage is TRBV5-1 and J usage is TRBJ1-1; tentative D call: TRBD1 (5 bases). Germline assignment: CDR1 SGHRS and CDR2 YFSETQ. The CDR3 runs 14 residues. The V and J ends lost 0 bases and 1 base respectively, with 7 bases between them. CDR3 nucleotide sequence: TGCGCCAGCAGCTTGGCTCAGGGGAACACTGAAGCTTTCTTT. This translates into CASSLAQGNTEAFF.

This clonotype was seen at least ten times. The gene calls are TRBV7-9 and TRBJ2-1, with a possible D match to TRBD2 (6 bases). The germline V gene encodes CDR1 SEHNR and CDR2 FQNEAQ (reference sequence). The CDR3 totals 15 residues. V dropped 2 bases and J dropped 3 bases, with 11 bases sitting between them. CDR3 loop: CASSLTSSGYNEQFF. The CDR3 nucleotides read TGTGCCAGCAGCTTAACTAGCTCGGGCTACAATGAGCAGTTCTTC. The full variable domain, completed using reference TRBV7-9 and TRBJ2-1, is DTGVSQNPRHKITKRGQNVTFRCDPISEHNRLYWYRQTLGQGPEFLTYFQNEAQLEKSRLLSDRFSAERPKGSFSTLEIQRTEQGDSAMYLCASSLTSSGYNEQFFGPGTRLTVL.

This chain uses TRBV12-3 or TRBV12-4 with TRBJ1-1; D unresolved. The CDR3 totals 9 residues. V lost 8 bases to trimming and J lost 10 bases, with 8 bases between them. Here the CDR3 DNA reads TGTGCCAGCGGGTTTCCAGCTTTCTTT. Protein: CASGFPAFF.